One TCR beta chain is described in this entry. The data derive from a study of T cells in narcolepsy. Looking at the study overall: Healthy controls were enrolled alongside patients with narcolepsy type 1 or type 2.

This table comes from immunoSEQ multiplex PCR, and its TCRdb copy is limited to in-frame clones, with some not included. Altogether approximately 25,000 clones are present, 55% to 65% being singletons, with the ten largest covering approximately 12%. Per the germline V gene, CDR1 is SGHTA and CDR2 is FQGTGA. This CDR3 has 16 residues. With V trimmed by 2 bases and J by 10 bases, 12 bases remained unmatched. The sequence came from a human donor in good health. Sequencing was performed on memory (CD45RA-) CD4+ T cells from blood. V gene TRBV7-3 combines with J gene TRBJ2-2, with 8 bases matching TRBD2. The CDR3 nucleotides are TGTGCCAGCAGCTTATGGGCTAGCGGGTTTTCCGAGGAGCTGTTTTTT. Protein sequence: CASSLWASGFSEELFF.